This is a list of T cell receptor beta chains from one sample in a study of beta chain features in type 1 diabetes. Clones were sequenced by immunoSEQ multiplex PCR, and TCRdb holds only the in-frame ones, with some missing. The sample consists of some 410,000 clones, approximately 10% of them appearing once. The sample taken for sequencing was naive CD4+ T cells from blood. The receptors were gathered from a woman under 30 in good health. CDR3s include the opening cysteine and the closing phenylalanine or tryptophan. The order of the fields is D gene, V gene, clone size, J gene, CDR3 protein, CDR3 DNA. The D gene is left open where the match is weak. Some rows mark clone size as missing; the rest say once, few, many or name a class of expanded clone.

d_call: .; v_call: TRBV9; clone_size: few; j_call: TRBJ2-3; cdr3_aa: CASSVGHPGGPDTQYF; cdr3_nt: TGTGCCAGCAGCGTAGGTCACCCCGGGGGCCCAGATACGCAGTATTTT
d_call: TRBD1; v_call: TRBV2; clone_size: .; j_call: TRBJ2-3; cdr3_aa: CASRHRGLTDTQYF; cdr3_nt: TGTGCCAGCAGGCACAGGGGGCTGACAGATACGCAGTATTTT
d_call: .; v_call: TRBV28; clone_size: .; j_call: TRBJ2-2; cdr3_aa: CASRTGGHMSTGELFF; cdr3_nt: TGTGCCAGCAGAACCGGGGGACACATGTCAACCGGGGAGCTGTTTTTT
d_call: .; v_call: TRBV11-1; clone_size: few; j_call: TRBJ2-7; cdr3_aa: CASSLTSDFSSYEQYF; cdr3_nt: TGTGCCAGCAGCTTAACGTCGGATTTTTCCTCCTACGAGCAGTACTTC
d_call: .; v_call: TRBV2; clone_size: few; j_call: TRBJ2-5; cdr3_aa: CASSLRKETQYF; cdr3_nt: TGTGCCAGCAGTCTGAGAAAAGAGACCCAGTACTTC
d_call: .; v_call: TRBV6-6; clone_size: few; j_call: TRBJ2-5; cdr3_aa: CASSYRGGLGETQYF; cdr3_nt: TGTGCCAGCAGTTACCGAGGGGGTCTTGGAGAGACCCAGTACTTC
d_call: .; v_call: TRBV11-2; clone_size: few; j_call: TRBJ2-3; cdr3_aa: CASSPGADTQYF; cdr3_nt: TGTGCCAGCAGCCCTGGGGCAGATACGCAGTATTTT
d_call: .; v_call: TRBV6-5; clone_size: few; j_call: TRBJ1-4; cdr3_aa: CASRRLRNEKLFF; cdr3_nt: TGTGCCAGCAGACGGTTGAGGAATGAAAAACTGTTTTTT
d_call: TRBD2; v_call: TRBV7-3; clone_size: few; j_call: TRBJ2-3; cdr3_aa: CASSPKGLATGVDTQYF; cdr3_nt: TGTGCCAGCAGCCCAAAGGGACTAGCGACGGGCGTGGATACGCAGTATTTT
d_call: TRBD2; v_call: TRBV9; clone_size: few; j_call: TRBJ2-5; cdr3_aa: CASSPPLAGGRETQYF; cdr3_nt: TGTGCCAGCAGCCCCCCGCTAGCGGGAGGTAGAGAGACCCAGTACTTC
d_call: .; v_call: TRBV11-1; clone_size: .; j_call: TRBJ2-1; cdr3_aa: CASRQGGAYNEQFF; cdr3_nt: TGTGCCAGCAGACAAGGAGGGGCCTACAATGAGCAGTTCTTC
d_call: .; v_call: TRBV5-6; clone_size: few; j_call: TRBJ2-5; cdr3_aa: CASSLPGRQGAQYF; cdr3_nt: TGTGCCAGCAGCTTACCGGGGCGCCAAGGGGCCCAGTACTTC
d_call: .; v_call: TRBV14; clone_size: .; j_call: TRBJ2-3; cdr3_aa: CASGRDTQYF; cdr3_nt: TGTGCCAGCGGAAGGGATACGCAGTATTTT
d_call: .; v_call: TRBV6-1; clone_size: .; j_call: TRBJ1-5; cdr3_aa: CASSEKVGPNQPQHF; cdr3_nt: TGTGCCAGCAGTGAAAAGGTGGGACCCAATCAGCCCCAGCATTTT
d_call: .; v_call: TRBV7-2; clone_size: .; j_call: TRBJ2-5; cdr3_aa: CASSFKETQYF; cdr3_nt: TGTGCCAGCAGCTTTAAAGAGACCCAGTACTTC
d_call: .; v_call: TRBV9; clone_size: few; j_call: TRBJ2-1; cdr3_aa: CASSVAGGGNEQFF; cdr3_nt: TGTGCCAGCAGCGTAGCGGGCGGAGGCAATGAGCAGTTCTTC
d_call: .; v_call: TRBV5-4; clone_size: few; j_call: TRBJ2-3; cdr3_aa: CASRVDTDTQYF; cdr3_nt: TGTGCCAGCAGGGTCGACACAGATACGCAGTATTTT
d_call: .; v_call: TRBV9; clone_size: few; j_call: TRBJ1-1; cdr3_aa: CASSVGPANTEAFF; cdr3_nt: TGTGCCAGCAGCGTAGGACCAGCAAACACTGAAGCTTTCTTT
d_call: TRBD1; v_call: TRBV20-1; clone_size: few; j_call: TRBJ1-2; cdr3_aa: CSAWDSYGYTF; cdr3_nt: TGCAGTGCTTGGGACAGCTATGGCTACACCTTC
d_call: TRBD1; v_call: TRBV9; clone_size: few; j_call: TRBJ2-1; cdr3_aa: CASTGGAYNEQFF; cdr3_nt: TGTGCCAGTACAGGGGGCGCATACAATGAGCAGTTCTTC
d_call: .; v_call: TRBV19; clone_size: .; j_call: TRBJ2-1; cdr3_aa: CASSIDHRDHEQFF; cdr3_nt: TGTGCCAGTAGTATAGATCACAGGGACCATGAGCAGTTCTTC
d_call: .; v_call: TRBV29-1; clone_size: few; j_call: TRBJ2-1; cdr3_aa: CSTPGPYNEQFF; cdr3_nt: TGCAGCACCCCGGGACCTTACAATGAGCAGTTCTTC
d_call: .; v_call: TRBV13; clone_size: .; j_call: TRBJ1-3; cdr3_aa: CASSLGAILSGNTIYF; cdr3_nt: TGTGCCAGCAGCTTAGGTGCCATCCTCTCTGGAAACACCATATATTTT
d_call: .; v_call: TRBV9; clone_size: .; j_call: TRBJ2-2; cdr3_aa: CASSVAQGNTGELFF; cdr3_nt: TGTGCCAGCAGCGTAGCACAGGGGAACACCGGGGAGCTGTTTTTT
d_call: TRBD2; v_call: TRBV4-1; clone_size: few; j_call: TRBJ2-1; cdr3_aa: CASSQEWRGRNNEQFF; cdr3_nt: TGCGCCAGCAGCCAAGAGTGGCGCGGGAGGAACAATGAGCAGTTCTTC
d_call: .; v_call: TRBV29-1; clone_size: few; j_call: TRBJ1-2; cdr3_aa: CSVGSGNYGYTF; cdr3_nt: TGCAGCGTAGGTTCGGGTAACTATGGCTACACCTTC
d_call: TRBD2; v_call: TRBV18; clone_size: .; j_call: TRBJ2-1; cdr3_aa: CASSRASGSYNEQFF; cdr3_nt: TGTGCCAGCTCAAGGGCTAGCGGGTCCTACAATGAGCAGTTCTTC
d_call: TRBD1; v_call: TRBV7-2; clone_size: few; j_call: TRBJ2-7; cdr3_aa: CASSLVQGAYEQYF; cdr3_nt: TGTGCCAGCAGCTTAGTCCAGGGGGCCTACGAGCAGTACTTC
d_call: .; v_call: TRBV5-1; clone_size: .; j_call: TRBJ2-1; cdr3_aa: CASSLDGGSYNEQFF; cdr3_nt: TGCGCCAGCAGCTTGGATGGGGGTAGTTACAATGAGCAGTTCTTC
d_call: .; v_call: TRBV25-1; clone_size: .; j_call: TRBJ2-3; cdr3_aa: CASSEFPRGTQYF; cdr3_nt: TGTGCCAGCAGTGAATTTCCCCGGGGTACGCAGTATTTT
d_call: .; v_call: TRBV7-2; clone_size: .; j_call: TRBJ2-1; cdr3_aa: CASSRMVLRFGEQFF; cdr3_nt: TGTGCCAGCAGCCGTATGGTGCTACGTTTTGGTGAGCAGTTCTTC
d_call: TRBD1; v_call: TRBV2; clone_size: few; j_call: TRBJ2-5; cdr3_aa: CASTDRHRLQETQYF; cdr3_nt: TGTGCCAGTACGGACAGGCACCGGCTTCAAGAGACCCAGTACTTC
d_call: TRBD1; v_call: TRBV15; clone_size: .; j_call: TRBJ2-1; cdr3_aa: CATSGTNTVQGNEQFF; cdr3_nt: TGTGCCACCAGCGGAACGAACACTGTACAGGGGAATGAGCAGTTCTTC
d_call: .; v_call: TRBV7-8; clone_size: few; j_call: TRBJ2-1; cdr3_aa: CASSPWTPSSYNEQFF; cdr3_nt: TGTGCCAGCAGCCCTTGGACCCCGAGCTCCTACAATGAGCAGTTCTTC
d_call: TRBD2; v_call: TRBV29-1; clone_size: .; j_call: TRBJ2-1; cdr3_aa: CSVDPLTSAYNEQFF; cdr3_nt: TGCAGCGTTGATCCCCTAACTAGCGCCTACAATGAGCAGTTCTTC
d_call: .; v_call: TRBV9; clone_size: .; j_call: TRBJ2-7; cdr3_aa: CASSPQGKYEQYF; cdr3_nt: TGTGCCAGCAGCCCCCAGGGAAAATACGAGCAGTACTTC
d_call: TRBD2; v_call: TRBV29-1; clone_size: few; j_call: TRBJ2-3; cdr3_aa: CSGLAAFTDTQYF; cdr3_nt: TGCAGCGGACTAGCGGCTTTCACAGATACGCAGTATTTT
d_call: .; v_call: TRBV2; clone_size: few; j_call: TRBJ1-1; cdr3_aa: CARRRSSNTEAFF; cdr3_nt: TGTGCCAGACGCAGGAGCTCGAACACTGAAGCTTTCTTT
d_call: .; v_call: TRBV28; clone_size: .; j_call: TRBJ2-4; cdr3_aa: CASSRRVENIQYF; cdr3_nt: TGTGCCAGCAGCCGCAGGGTGGAAAACATTCAGTACTTC
d_call: TRBD2; v_call: TRBV27; clone_size: few; j_call: TRBJ2-5; cdr3_aa: CASSSWTSGRETQYF; cdr3_nt: TGTGCCAGCAGTTCTTGGACTAGCGGTCGGGAGACCCAGTACTTC
d_call: .; v_call: TRBV10-3; clone_size: .; j_call: TRBJ2-5; cdr3_aa: CAISEYAPPQETQYF; cdr3_nt: TGTGCCATCAGTGAGTATGCACCGCCGCAAGAGACCCAGTACTTC
d_call: .; v_call: TRBV29-1; clone_size: few; j_call: TRBJ1-2; cdr3_aa: CSVQGNYGYTF; cdr3_nt: TGCAGCGTTCAGGGGAACTATGGCTACACCTTC
d_call: TRBD2; v_call: TRBV11-1; clone_size: few; j_call: TRBJ2-1; cdr3_aa: CASSLWRLAGRGEQFF; cdr3_nt: TGTGCCAGCAGCTTATGGAGACTAGCGGGGCGGGGTGAGCAGTTCTTC
d_call: TRBD2; v_call: TRBV4-1; clone_size: .; j_call: TRBJ2-1; cdr3_aa: CASSQGLAGWNEQFF; cdr3_nt: TGCGCCAGCAGCCAAGGACTAGCGGGGTGGAATGAGCAGTTCTTC
d_call: .; v_call: TRBV7-2; clone_size: .; j_call: TRBJ1-5; cdr3_aa: CASSLDGGSNQPQHF; cdr3_nt: TGTGCCAGCAGCCTCGATGGGGGTTCCAATCAGCCCCAGCATTTT
d_call: TRBD2; v_call: TRBV5-1; clone_size: few; j_call: TRBJ2-1; cdr3_aa: CASSNGLAGVNEQFF; cdr3_nt: TGCGCCAGCAGCAATGGACTAGCGGGAGTAAATGAGCAGTTCTTC
d_call: .; v_call: TRBV27; clone_size: few; j_call: TRBJ2-5; cdr3_aa: CASSLTNSGKDTQYF; cdr3_nt: TGTGCCAGCAGTCTGACAAATTCGGGCAAGGATACCCAGTACTTC
d_call: .; v_call: TRBV7-2; clone_size: .; j_call: TRBJ2-1; cdr3_aa: CASRLPPYNEQFF; cdr3_nt: TGTGCCAGCCGGCTGCCCCCCTACAATGAGCAGTTCTTC
d_call: .; v_call: TRBV4-1; clone_size: .; j_call: TRBJ2-7; cdr3_aa: CASSQAPGNSRYEQYF; cdr3_nt: TGCGCCAGCAGCCAAGCGCCAGGGAACAGTAGGTACGAGCAGTACTTC
d_call: TRBD2; v_call: TRBV19; clone_size: few; j_call: TRBJ2-5; cdr3_aa: CASGVAGGETQYF; cdr3_nt: TGTGCCAGTGGTGTAGCGGGGGGAGAGACCCAGTACTTC
d_call: .; v_call: TRBV14; clone_size: .; j_call: TRBJ1-2; cdr3_aa: CASSLMQSAYGYTF; cdr3_nt: TGTGCCAGCAGCCTAATGCAGTCCGCCTATGGCTACACCTTC
d_call: .; v_call: TRBV29-1; clone_size: few; j_call: TRBJ1-1; cdr3_aa: CNARGNTEAFF; cdr3_nt: TGCAACGCAAGGGGAAACACTGAAGCTTTCTTT